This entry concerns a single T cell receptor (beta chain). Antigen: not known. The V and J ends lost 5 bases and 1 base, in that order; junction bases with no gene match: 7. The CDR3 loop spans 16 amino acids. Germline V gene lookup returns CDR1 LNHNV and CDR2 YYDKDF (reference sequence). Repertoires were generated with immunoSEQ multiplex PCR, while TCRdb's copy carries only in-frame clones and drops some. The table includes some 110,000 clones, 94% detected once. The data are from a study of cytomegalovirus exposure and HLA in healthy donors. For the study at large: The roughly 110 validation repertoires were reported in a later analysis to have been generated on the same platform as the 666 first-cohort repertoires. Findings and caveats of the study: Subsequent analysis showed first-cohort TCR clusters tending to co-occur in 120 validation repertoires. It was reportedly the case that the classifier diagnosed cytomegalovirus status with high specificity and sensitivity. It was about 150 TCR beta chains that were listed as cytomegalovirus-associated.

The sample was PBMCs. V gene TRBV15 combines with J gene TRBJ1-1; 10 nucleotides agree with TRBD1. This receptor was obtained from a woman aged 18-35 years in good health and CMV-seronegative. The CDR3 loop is CATSPGQGDWNTEAFF. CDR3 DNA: TGTGCCACCAGCCCCGGACAGGGGGACTGGAACACTGAAGCTTTCTTT.